Given below is one T cell receptor (beta chain) in context. TCRdb's table, derived via immunoSEQ multiplex PCR, lists solely in-frame clones and lacks some. The table has roughly 180,000 clones, over 75% seen once. The data originate from a study of blood T cell repertoires in COVID-19. Study as a whole: In each case, the material was cDNA or gDNA derived from T cells, B-cell-depleted T cells, or PBMCs.

The CDR3 length is 11 residues. Between the trimmed V and J ends, which lost 5 bases and 7 bases, there was a span of 6 bases. Germline CDR1 reads SGHAT; CDR2 reads FQDESV (reference sequence). Before being deemed recovered, Cohort 3 donors had two negative PCRs, clearance, or symptom resolution. The chain links TRBV11-1 to TRBJ2-1, with D perhaps matching TRBD1 (5 bases). The TCR sequence derives from a man in his fifties or sixties who had recovered from COVID-19. The specimen was PBMCs or T cells enriched from blood (not recorded which). CDR3 nucleotide sequence: TGTGCCAGCAGCCAGGGAAATGAGCAGTTCTTC. It codes for CASSQGNEQFF.